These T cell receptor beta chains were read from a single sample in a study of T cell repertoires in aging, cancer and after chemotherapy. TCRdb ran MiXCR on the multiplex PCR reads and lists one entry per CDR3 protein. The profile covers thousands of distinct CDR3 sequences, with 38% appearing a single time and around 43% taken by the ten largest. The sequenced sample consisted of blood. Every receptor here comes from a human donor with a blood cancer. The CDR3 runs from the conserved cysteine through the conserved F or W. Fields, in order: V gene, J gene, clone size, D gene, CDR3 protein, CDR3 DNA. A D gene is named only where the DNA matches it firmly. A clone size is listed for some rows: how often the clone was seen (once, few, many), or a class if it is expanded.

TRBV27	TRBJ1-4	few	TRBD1	CASSLSGTGGQKLFF	TGTGCCAGCAGTTTATCGGGGACAGGGGGCCAAAAACTGTTTTTT
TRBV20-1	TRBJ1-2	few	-	CSADLGRDPSGGYTF	TGCAGTGCCGACCTAGGAAGGGACCCTTCGGGTGGCTACACCTTC
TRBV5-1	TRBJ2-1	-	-	CASSAPVGGPYNEQFF	TGCGCCAGCAGCGCCCCGGTCGGGGGCCCCTACAATGAGCAGTTCTTC
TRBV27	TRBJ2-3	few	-	CASSLGHTQYF	TGTGCCAGCAGTTTAGGGCATACGCAGTATTTT
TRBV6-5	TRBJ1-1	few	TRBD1	CASRPGQGNTEAFF	TGTGCCAGCAGACCGGGACAGGGGAACACTGAAGCTTTCTTT
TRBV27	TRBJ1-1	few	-	CATGVRDAEAFF	TGTGCCACAGGGGTGAGAGATGCTGAAGCTTTCTTT
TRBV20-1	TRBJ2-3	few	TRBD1	CSAPRGQGTDTQYF	TGCAGTGCTCCGAGGGGACAGGGAACAGATACGCAGTATTTT
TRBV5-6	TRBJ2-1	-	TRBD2	CASSTPLAGLTYNEQFF	TGTGCCAGCAGCACACCATTAGCGGGCCTTACCTACAATGAGCAGTTCTTC
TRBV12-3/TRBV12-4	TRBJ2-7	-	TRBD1	CASRPTGVHEQYF	TGTGCCAGCAGACCTACAGGGGTACACGAGCAGTACTTC
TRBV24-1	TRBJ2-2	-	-	CASSLTGELFF	TGTGCCAGCAGCTTGACCGGGGAGCTGTTTTTT
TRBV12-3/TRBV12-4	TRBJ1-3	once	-	CASSPNAVSGNTIYF	TGTGCCAGCTCACCCAATGCAGTCTCTGGAAACACCATATATTTT
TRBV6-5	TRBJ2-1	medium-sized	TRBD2	CASSLLWEGRESSYNEQFF	TGTGCCAGCAGCCTACTATGGGAGGGGCGCGAGAGCTCCTACAATGAGCAGTTCTTC
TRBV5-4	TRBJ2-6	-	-	CASSPRASGANVLTF	TGTGCCAGCAGCCCCCGTGCCTCTGGGGCCAACGTCCTGACTTTC
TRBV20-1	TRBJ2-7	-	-	CSARAYENRLPYEQYF	TGCAGTGCTAGAGCTTATGAGAACAGGTTACCCTACGAGCAGTACTTC
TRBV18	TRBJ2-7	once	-	CASSREREAYEQYF	TGTGCCAGCTCCCGAGAGCGTGAGGCCTACGAGCAGTACTTC
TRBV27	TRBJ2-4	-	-	CASSFGGPKNIQYF	TGTGCCAGCAGTTTTGGGGGTCCCAAAAACATTCAGTACTTC
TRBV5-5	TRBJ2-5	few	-	CASSFRTAKETQYF	TGTGCCAGCAGCTTTCGGACGGCTAAAGAGACCCAGTACTTC
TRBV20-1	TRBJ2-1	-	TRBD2	CSAGLAGFRDEQFF	TGCAGTGCTGGACTAGCGGGGTTTCGAGATGAGCAGTTCTTC
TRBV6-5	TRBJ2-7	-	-	CASSYDAEQYF	TGTGCCAGCAGTTACGACGCCGAGCAGTACTTC
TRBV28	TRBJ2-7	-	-	CAISGGPGASYEQYF	TGTGCCATCAGTGGCGGGCCAGGGGCCTCCTACGAGCAGTACTTC
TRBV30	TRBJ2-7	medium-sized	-	CAGGRGGTYEQYF	TGTGCCGGGGGCAGGGGGGGCACCTACGAGCAGTACTTC
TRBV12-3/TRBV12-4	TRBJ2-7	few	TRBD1	CASSLQGGTSEQYF	TGTGCCAGCAGCCTACAGGGGGGAACGAGCGAGCAGTACTTC
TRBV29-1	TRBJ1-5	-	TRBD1	CSATTGEGLSAQHF	TGCAGCGCGACTACAGGGGAAGGTCTCTCAGCCCAGCATTTT
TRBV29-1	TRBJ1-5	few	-	CSVILRDSNQPQHF	TGCAGCGTTATTCTCAGGGATAGCAATCAGCCCCAGCATTTT
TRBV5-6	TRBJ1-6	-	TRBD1	CASSRTGENSPLHF	TGTGCCAGCAGCCGGACAGGGGAAAATTCACCCCTCCACTTT
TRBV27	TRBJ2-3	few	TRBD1	CASRPDRGSDTQYF	TGTGCCAGCAGACCCGACAGGGGGTCAGATACGCAGTATTTT
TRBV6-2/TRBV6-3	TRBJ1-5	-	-	CASSYSRPPDYNQPQHF	TGTGCCAGCAGTTACTCCCGACCTCCAGATTATAATCAGCCCCAGCATTTT
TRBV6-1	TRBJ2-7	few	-	CASSGALTGGQYF	TGTGCCAGCAGTGGGGCGCTAACTGGGGGGCAGTACTTC
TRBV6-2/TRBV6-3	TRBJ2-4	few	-	CASRGGGAKNIQYF	TGTGCCAGCAGAGGGGGAGGGGCCAAAAACATTCAGTACTTC
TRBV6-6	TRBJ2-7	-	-	CASSFSPGNIFYEQYF	TGTGCCAGCAGCTTCTCACCCGGGAATATATTCTACGAGCAGTACTTC
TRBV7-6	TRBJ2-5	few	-	CASSLPQETQYF	TGTGCCAGCAGCTTACCACAAGAGACCCAGTACTTC